This passage covers 20 T cell receptor beta chains from one sample sequenced in a study of blood T cell repertoires in COVID-19. Assay: immunoSEQ multiplex PCR; the TCRdb copy retains only in-frame clones and omits some. Among fewer than 200,000 clones listed, 70% to 85% were seen once. The sample comprised PBMCs or T cells enriched from blood (not recorded which). The receptor source for this set is a woman aged 45-65 years who had recovered from COVID-19.

The chain recombines TRBV6-6 with TRBJ1-1; the match to TRBD1 covers 7 bases. CDR1 MNHNY and CDR2 SVGAGI come from the germline V gene (reference sequence). The CDR3 contains 13 residues. V gave up 6 bases and J gave up 12 bases; unmatched junction bases: 13. In DNA, the CDR3 is TGTGCCAGCAGAGAGAAGACCGACAGGGATCCTTTCTTT. Translating gives CASREKTDRDPFF.

V is TRBV3-1 (or the pseudogene TRBV3-2) and J is TRBJ1-3; tentatively, D is TRBD1 (5 bases). CDR3 length: 15 amino acids. The V gene's germline CDR1 is LGHDT and CDR2 YNNKEL (reference sequence). V was clipped by 2 bases and J by 3 bases, with 11 bases between them. CDR3 amino acids: CASSQRQGYGNTIYF. The CDR3 DNA reads TGTGCCAGCAGCCAAAGGCAGGGTTATGGAAACACCATATATTTT.

The chain uses TRBV27 and TRBJ2-1; D is unclear. V was shortened by 8 bases and J by 0 bases, with 5 bases between the two germline ends. The CDR3 loop spans 12 amino acids. Germline V gene lookup returns CDR1 MNHEY and CDR2 SMNVEV (reference sequence). The DNA for the CDR3 is TGTGCCAGCGGCCACTCCTACAATGAGCAGTTCTTC. It translates to CASGHSYNEQFF.

The chain combines TRBV28 with TRBJ1-5; a possible D gene is TRBD1 (5 bases). CDR1 MDHEN and CDR2 SYDVKM come from the germline V gene. CDR3 size: 14 residues. V gave up 7 bases and J gave up 3 bases, with 13 bases separating them. The CDR3 DNA reads TGTGCCAGCACCGCGGGGGGAAACAATCAGCCCCAGCATTTT. It encodes CASTAGGNNQPQHF.

This clone was counted at least ten times. This sequence joins TRBV29-1 and TRBJ2-1; weak D call: TRBD1 (5 bases). The CDR3 has 13 amino acids. Germline CDR1 SQVTM, CDR2 ANQGSEA. V lost 4 bases and J lost 5, with 12 bases in between. CDR3 nucleotide sequence: TGCAGCGTTGGACCCAGGGCCAACAATGAGCAGTTCTTC. Residues: CSVGPRANNEQFF.

The V call is TRBV5-4, the J call TRBJ2-5; 16 nucleotides match TRBD2. The CDR3 has 17 residues. After removal of 3 bases from V and 3 bases from J, the junction contained 5 bases not matched to a gene. Germline V lookup: CDR1 SGHNT, CDR2 YYREEE (reference sequence). The CDR3 is CASSWGLAGGEKETQYF. DNA of the CDR3: TGTGCCAGCAGCTGGGGACTAGCGGGAGGGGAAAAAGAGACCCAGTACTTC.

The chain couples TRBV5-1 to TRBJ1-3; D gene ambiguous. The V end was cut by 0 bases, the J end by 0 bases, with 10 bases between. CDR1 and CDR2 from the germline V gene are SGHRS and YFSETQ. This CDR3 is 16 amino acids long. As DNA, the CDR3 is TGCGCCAGCAGCTTGGCCGCAGGTGACTCTGGAAACACCATATATTTT. Translated: CASSLAAGDSGNTIYF.

V gene TRBV4-1 combines with J gene TRBJ2-1; TRBD2 matches at 11 bases. The CDR3 is made up of 19 amino acids. CDR1 is MGHRA and CDR2 is YSYEKL in the germline V gene. Unmatched junction bases numbered 8, after V lost 1 base and J lost 0 bases. The CDR3 coding sequence is TGCGCCAGCAGCCAAGGACAGGGACTAGCGGATAGCTCCTACAATGAGCAGTTCTTC. Translated: CASSQGQGLADSSYNEQFF.

The chain links TRBV28 to TRBJ1-5; D not certain. Trimming shortened V by 4 bases and J by 0 bases, and 10 bases separated the two germline ends. There are 15 residues in the CDR3. Germline loops: CDR1 MDHEN, CDR2 SYDVKM. CDR3 protein: CASSWSRSSNQPQHF. As DNA, the CDR3 is TGTGCCAGCAGTTGGAGTCGTAGTAGCAATCAGCCCCAGCATTTT.

The chain links TRBV27 to TRBJ2-7; TRBD2 is a possible D gene (5 bases). Trimming pared 2 bases from V and 3 bases from J, leaving 11 bases between. The CDR3 loop spans 14 amino acids. Germline-derived CDR1 and CDR2 are MNHEY and SMNVEV (reference sequence). CDR3 loop: CASSLTLGDYEQYF. The CDR3 DNA follows: TGTGCCAGCAGTTTAACGCTCGGGGACTACGAGCAGTACTTC.

This clone showed up just a few times. J is TRBJ2-7 and V is TRBV3-1 (or the pseudogene TRBV3-2); no firm D call. Germline lookup yields CDR1 LGHDT and CDR2 YNNKEL (reference sequence). V shed 3 bases and J shed 2 bases, with 2 bases lying between them. This CDR3 has 11 residues. The CDR3 reads CASSHTYEQYF. CDR3 coding DNA: TGTGCCAGCAGCCACACCTACGAGCAGTACTTC.

The table lists this clone with a few counts. The chain recombines TRBV7-2 with TRBJ1-2; D possibly corresponds to TRBD1 (5 bases). The germline CDR1 and CDR2 sequences are SGHTA and FQGNSA. V gave up 5 bases and J gave up 4 bases, with 14 bases separating them. CDR3 length: 14 residues. In DNA, the CDR3 is TGTGCCAGCAGCCCGCCAGGGCCTATCTATGGCTACACCTTC. Protein sequence: CASSPPGPIYGYTF.

This clone has a handful of counts. The J gene is TRBJ2-7, the V gene TRBV27; 10 bases are a match to TRBD2. J gave up 3 bases and V 4 bases, and 9 bases lay outside the gene matches. The CDR3 runs to 16 residues. Germline V gives CDR1 MNHEY, CDR2 SMNVEV (reference sequence). The CDR3 sequence is CASSSAGGLLHYEQYF. CDR3 in DNA: TGTGCCAGCAGTTCAGCGGGAGGGCTACTCCACTACGAGCAGTACTTC.

This chain links TRBV30 with TRBJ2-3; maybe TRBD2 (6 bases). CDR3 length: 16 residues. V was shortened by 5 bases and J by 1 base, with 19 bases between the two germline ends. Per the germline V gene, CDR1 is GTSNPN and CDR2 is SVGIG (reference sequence). CDR3 in amino acids: CAWGRRERIGTDTQYF. The CDR3 region has the DNA TGTGCCTGGGGACGGAGGGAGAGAATCGGCACAGATACGCAGTATTTT.

CDR3 sequence: CASGIAGNYYEQYF. CDR3 sequence (DNA): TGTGCCAGTGGAATAGCGGGGAACTACTACGAGCAGTACTTC. This rearrangement joins TRBV5-5 to TRBJ2-7; 8 bases agree with TRBD2. The CDR3 loop spans 14 amino acids. Unmatched junction bases numbered 10, after V lost 8 bases and J lost 3 bases. The germline V gene has CDR1 SGHKS and CDR2 YYEKEE (reference sequence).

The genes are TRBV6-5 and TRBJ2-3; D uncertain. The CDR3 loop spans 10 amino acids. Germline V gives CDR1 MNHEY, CDR2 SVGAGI. With 8 bases removed from V and 7 bases from J, the gap between germline ends came to 7 bases. CDR3 amino acids: CASFEYTQYF. The CDR3 nucleotides are TGTGCCAGCTTTGAGTATACGCAGTATTTT.

The V gene is TRBV5-1, the J gene TRBJ2-1; 8 positions agree with TRBD1. Germline V gene sequence: CDR1 SGHRS, CDR2 YFSETQ. The J segment lost 5 bases and the V segment lost 3 bases, leaving 7 bases of the junction unmatched. The CDR3 runs to 15 residues. DNA for the CDR3: TGCGCCAGCAGCTCACGACAGGGGACCCACAATGAGCAGTTCTTC. Translation gives CASSSRQGTHNEQFF. Full variable domain (remainder filled in from reference TRBV5-1 and TRBJ2-1): KAGVTQTPRYLIKTRGQQVTLSCSPISGHRSVSWYQQTPGQGLQFLFEYFSETQRNKGNFPGRFSGRQFSNSRSEMNVSTLELGDSALYLCASSSRQGTHNEQFFGPGTRLTVL.

This rearrangement joins TRBV10-3 to TRBJ2-7; no firm D call. V dropped 3 bases and J dropped 5 bases, with 14 bases sitting between them. CDR1 ENHRY and CDR2 SYGVKD come from the germline V gene. The CDR3 is 14 amino acids. The CDR3 nucleotides are TGTGCCATCAGTGACGGAGCAAAAAACGACGAGCAGTACTTC. Protein: CAISDGAKNDEQYF.

The chain carries TRBV5-1 and TRBJ2-5; 9 bases fit TRBD1. The CDR3 sequence is 16 residues long. CDR1 and CDR2 from the germline V gene are SGHRS and YFSETQ. Trimming at V came to 5 bases and at J to 3 bases, leaving 11 bases not matched to a gene. CDR3 region: CASRQSTGGREETQYF. The DNA of the CDR3 is TGCGCCAGCAGACAAAGCACAGGGGGCAGAGAAGAGACCCAGTACTTC.

The chain carries TRBV5-1 and TRBJ1-4, with D hard to call. The CDR3 sequence is 14 residues long. Germline lookup yields CDR1 SGHRS and CDR2 YFSETQ. Trimming removed 4 bases at V and 3 bases at J, with 10 bases between. The CDR3 reads CASSQGSPNEKLFF. The DNA for the CDR3 is TGCGCCAGCAGCCAAGGGAGTCCTAATGAAAAACTGTTTTTT.